One and the same sample provided the 25 T cell receptor beta chains below, sequenced in a study of stem cell transplantation in POMP-related autoinflammatory disease. Sequencing was performed with immunoSEQ multiplex PCR; in TCRdb, only in-frame clones are kept and a portion is missing. The profile covers tens of thousands of clones, with under 95% appearing a single time and about 0.71% taken by the ten largest. The source was CD4+ T cells from PBMCs, collected after stem cell transplantation. These receptors were taken from a human patient with POMP-related autoinflammation and immune dysregulation (PRAID). Part of the T cell pool may stem from the graft donor.

The rearrangement joins TRBV4-2 to TRBJ2-2, with D unclear. This CDR3 contains 17 residues. Trimming left V 0 bases short and J 3 bases short, with 14 bases between. CDR1 LGHNA and CDR2 YNFKEQ come from the germline V gene. CDR3 protein: CASSQDPGIGDTGELFF. CDR3 sequence (DNA): TGTGCCAGCAGCCAAGATCCCGGAATTGGGGACACCGGGGAGCTGTTTTTT.

The rearrangement uses TRBV11-2 and TRBJ2-2; no clear D. CDR3 size: 13 residues. CDR1 and CDR2 from the germline V gene are SGHAT and FQNNGV. V lost 5 bases and J lost 4, with 8 bases in between. The CDR3 reads CASSPTGTGELFF. The CDR3 nucleotides read TGTGCCAGCAGCCCGACGGGCACCGGGGAGCTGTTTTTT. Filled out from reference TRBV11-2 and TRBJ2-2, the complete variable domain reads EAGVAQSPRYKIIEKRQSVAFWCNPISGHATLYWYQQILGQGPKLLIQFQNNGVVDDSQLPKDRFSAERLKGVDSTLKIQPAKLEDSAVYLCASSPTGTGELFFGEGSRLTVL.

This chain links TRBV28 with TRBJ2-7; weak D call: TRBD1 (6 bases). Germline V gene data show CDR1 as MDHEN and CDR2 as SYDVKM. The V end lost 2 bases, the J end lost 2 bases, and 10 bases lay between the germline ends. CDR3 length: 14 amino acids. The CDR3 DNA reads as TGTGCCAGCAGTTTAGGCAGGGGAACCTACGAGCAGTACTTC. Amino acid sequence: CASSLGRGTYEQYF.

The rearrangement joins TRBV6-6 to TRBJ2-3; a weak D match, TRBD2 (5 bases). The CDR3 is 14 amino acids. Germline values: CDR1 MNHNY, CDR2 SVGAGI (reference sequence). V was trimmed by 6 bases and J by 0 bases, leaving 10 bases between them. DNA for the CDR3: TGTGCCAGCAGCCAAAGGACTAGCACAGATACGCAGTATTTT. The encoded protein is CASSQRTSTDTQYF.

CDR3 in DNA: TGTGCCAGCAGCTTAGACTGGGAGTACGAGACCCAGTACTTC. Translation gives CASSLDWEYETQYF. The chain couples TRBV7-9 to TRBJ2-5; perhaps TRBD2 as D (5 bases). Trimming cost V 1 base and J 5 bases, with 11 bases left between them. This CDR3 contains 14 residues. CDR1 is SEHNR and CDR2 is FQNEAQ in the germline V gene (reference sequence).

J is TRBJ2-6 and V is TRBV9, with 7 positions matching TRBD2. V lost 0 bases to trimming and J lost 3 bases; unmatched junction nucleotides: 6. The CDR3 runs to 17 residues. Germline V gives CDR1 SGDLS, CDR2 YYNGEE. The DNA of the CDR3 is TGTGCCAGCAGCGTAGGTCCGGGAGGAGGTGGGGCCAACGTCCTGACTTTC. This sequence encodes CASSVGPGGGGANVLTF.

This chain links TRBV20-1 with TRBJ1-1; possibly TRBD1 for D (5 bases). Germline CDR1 reads DFQATT; CDR2 reads SNEGSKA (reference sequence). This CDR3 is built from 16 residues. Trimming took 3 bases from V and 1 from J, leaving 18 bases between them. The CDR3 here is CSASPLVGATNTEAFF. The CDR3 nucleotides read TGCAGTGCTAGTCCGCTCGTTGGGGCTACGAACACTGAAGCTTTCTTT.

A single count supports this clone. Other DNA sequences in the same sample also yield this CDR3. This chain connects TRBV6-1 to TRBJ1-5, with a tentative D call TRBD1 (6 bases). Trimming pared 2 bases from V and 5 bases from J, leaving 13 bases between. Germline V gene sequence: CDR1 MNHNS, CDR2 SASEGT. This CDR3 has 15 residues. CDR3 nucleotides: TGTGCCAGCAGTGAAAGTCCTACAGGGTATCAGCCCCAGCATTTT. Amino acid sequence: CASSESPTGYQPQHF.

The DNA for the CDR3 is TGTGCCAGCCGCAAGGGCCAGGGTACTGAAGCTTTCTTT. Protein: CASRKGQGTEAFF. V usage is TRBV5-4 and J usage is TRBJ1-1, with D possibly TRBD1 on 5 matching bases. There are 13 residues in the CDR3. Germline assignment: CDR1 SGHNT and CDR2 YYREEE (reference sequence). Trimming removed 7 bases at V and 5 bases at J, with 15 bases between.

The genes are TRBV7-2 and TRBJ2-1; possible D gene TRBD1, 6 bases. Germline CDR1 SGHTA, CDR2 FQGNSA. The V gene lost 5 bases and the J gene lost 2 bases, with 13 bases spanning the gap. CDR3 length: 15 amino acids. CDR3 nucleotides: TGTGCCAGCAGCCACGACAGGAGCGCCTACAATGAGCAGTTCTTC. Translation gives CASSHDRSAYNEQFF.

This chain joins TRBV7-9 and TRBJ1-2; D might be TRBD1 (6 bases). CDR1 is SEHNR, CDR2 FQNEAQ, per germline (reference sequence). The CDR3 loop spans 13 amino acids. Between the trimmed V and J ends, which lost 5 bases and 7 bases, there was a span of 14 bases. CDR3 region: CASSQAGASGYTF. The CDR3 DNA reads as TGTGCCAGCAGCCAGGCGGGGGCAAGTGGCTACACCTTC. The full variable domain, in which reference TRBV7-9 and TRBJ1-2 provide the parts outside the CDR3, is DTGVSQNPRHKITKRGQNVTFRCDPISEHNRLYWYRQTLGQGPEFLTYFQNEAQLEKSRLLSDRFSAERPKGSFSTLEIQRTEQGDSAMYLCASSQAGASGYTFGSGTRLTVV.

The chain employs TRBV5-1 and TRBJ2-2; no firm D call. Germline loops: CDR1 SGHRS, CDR2 YFSETQ. Between the trimmed V and J ends, which lost 8 bases and 0 bases, there was a span of 8 bases. This CDR3 spans 13 amino acids. The CDR3 DNA reads TGCGCCAGTTCGAGTTCGAACACCGGGGAGCTGTTTTTT. This gives the protein CASSSSNTGELFF.

The chain employs TRBV6-2 or TRBV6-3 and TRBJ2-2; 10 positions agree with TRBD2. CDR3 length equals 17 residues. J lost 2 bases, V lost 4 bases, and 7 bases had no gene match. CDR1 MNHEY and CDR2 SVGEGT come from the germline V gene. In nucleotides, the CDR3 is TGTGCCAGCAGTTCCTGGACTAGCGGAGATAACACCGGGGAGCTGTTTTTT. Protein: CASSSWTSGDNTGELFF.

The chain carries TRBV5-1 and TRBJ2-7; 10 bases agree with TRBD1. Germline V CDR1 and CDR2: SGHRS, YFSETQ. V lost 1 base to trimming and J lost 2 bases; unmatched junction nucleotides: 3. The CDR3 is 15 residues long. The CDR3 spells CASSLPGQGTYEQYF. The CDR3 DNA sequence: TGCGCCAGCAGCTTGCCGGGACAGGGGACCTACGAGCAGTACTTC.

The chain links TRBV6-5 to TRBJ2-2; D might be TRBD1 or TRBD2, each matching 5 bases. Germline CDR1 MNHEY, CDR2 SVGAGI. V lost 7 bases and J lost 5, with 17 bases in between. The CDR3 extends over 15 amino acids. The CDR3 sequence is CASKPTGTVTGELFF. CDR3 coding DNA: TGTGCCAGCAAACCTACCGGGACGGTAACCGGGGAGCTGTTTTTT.

The V call is TRBV18, the J call TRBJ1-5; no clear D. The CDR3 is 12 residues long. The germline gives CDR1 KGHSH, CDR2 LQKENI. V shed 6 bases and J shed 10 bases, with 13 bases lying between them. The CDR3 here is CASSEGSSPQHF. The CDR3 DNA is TGTGCCAGCTCGGAGGGTTCCTCACCCCAGCATTTT.

The chain is built from TRBV21-1 and TRBJ2-1; whether TRBD2, the table's D call, matches the DNA was not checked. TRBV21-1 represents a pseudogene. This CDR3 comprises 15 residues. CDR3 amino acids: CASSSEKRGYNEQFF. As DNA, the CDR3 is TGTGCCAGCAGCTCCGAGAAGCGGGGATACAATGAGCAGTTCTTC.

The V call is TRBV15, the J call TRBJ2-4; D may be TRBD2 (6 bases). This CDR3 has 17 residues. The V gene's germline CDR1 is LNHNV and CDR2 YYDKDF (reference sequence). V dropped 3 bases and J dropped 0 bases, with 15 bases sitting between them. The CDR3 loop is CATSRFRDSVAKNIQYF. In DNA form, the CDR3 reads TGTGCCACCAGCAGGTTCCGGGACTCAGTAGCCAAAAACATTCAGTACTTC.

V usage is TRBV7-9 and J usage is TRBJ1-6; possible D gene TRBD1, 5 bases. Germline loops: CDR1 SEHNR, CDR2 FQNEAQ (reference sequence). The CDR3 has 15 residues. V shed 0 bases and J shed 6 bases, with 9 bases lying between them. CDR3 nucleotides: TGTGCCAGCAGCTTAGCCAGCGGGACTAATTCACCCCTCCACTTT. Translation: CASSLASGTNSPLHF. The entire variable domain, with the rest obtained from reference TRBV7-9 and TRBJ1-6, is as follows: DTGVSQNPRHKITKRGQNVTFRCDPISEHNRLYWYRQTLGQGPEFLTYFQNEAQLEKSRLLSDRFSAERPKGSFSTLEIQRTEQGDSAMYLCASSLASGTNSPLHFGNGTRLTVT.

The gene calls are TRBV28 and TRBJ1-2; no definite D call. V lost 7 bases, J lost 2 bases, and 11 bases lay in between. The CDR3 is made up of 13 amino acids. Germline-derived CDR1 and CDR2 are MDHEN and SYDVKM. The CDR3 is CASIVRGNYGYTF. DNA of the CDR3: TGTGCCAGCATAGTCCGGGGAAACTATGGCTACACCTTC.

The chain has TRBV10-2 and TRBJ2-5; no clear D. Germline lookup yields CDR1 WSHSY and CDR2 SAAADI. V lost 8 bases and J 5 bases, leaving 18 bases between the germline ends. The CDR3 is made up of 14 amino acids. The CDR3 protein is CASGKVGLGETQYF. The CDR3 nucleotides read TGCGCCAGCGGCAAGGTGGGTCTCGGGGAGACCCAGTACTTC.

The chain combines TRBV19 with TRBJ2-1; the match to TRBD2 covers 9 bases. CDR1 LNHDA and CDR2 SQIVND come from the germline V gene (reference sequence). V lost 4 bases, J lost 1 base, and 5 bases stayed unmatched. CDR3 length: 16 residues. The CDR3 DNA reads TGTGCCAGTAGTAAGGGAAGCGGGGGGTCCTACAATGAGCAGTTCTTC. This gives the protein CASSKGSGGSYNEQFF.

This rearrangement joins TRBV5-1 to TRBJ2-6; D ambiguous. The CDR3 is 14 amino acids. Between the trimmed V and J ends, which lost 5 bases and 0 bases, there was a span of 6 bases. CDR1 and CDR2 from the germline V gene are SGHRS and YFSETQ. CDR3 coding DNA: TGCGCCAGCAGAAGCCACTCTGGGGCCAACGTCCTGACTTTC. It is translated as CASRSHSGANVLTF.

V is TRBV21-1 and J is TRBJ2-3; the table's TRBD1 call for D was not verified on the DNA. TRBV21-1 is a pseudogene. The CDR3 is 17 residues long. CDR3 in amino acids: CASSNPRTEPSTDTQYF. The CDR3 nucleotides read TGTGCCAGCAGCAACCCTCGGACAGAACCTAGCACAGATACGCAGTATTTT.

The sample holds one count of this clone. V and J are TRBV28 and TRBJ2-7, with 8 bases aligning to TRBD1. This CDR3 contains 14 residues. Germline V gene data show CDR1 as MDHEN and CDR2 as SYDVKM. The trim removed 6 bases at V and 4 bases at J, leaving 8 bases unmatched. The CDR3 region is CASSIQGAAYEQYF. CDR3 DNA: TGTGCCAGCAGCATCCAGGGGGCGGCGTACGAGCAGTACTTC.